These 10 T cell receptor beta chains share one sample of origin, sequenced in a study of regulatory T cells. Notes on the study in general: Hydrophobic residues at CDR3 positions 6 and 7 were enriched in conventional CD4+ T cells of CD3G-deficient patients.

Amplification used 52 TRBV primers and 13 TRBJ primers. Data came from immunoSEQ multiplex PCR; TCRdb stores just in-frame clones and leaves some out. The sample has 20,000 to 25,000 clones, 70% to 90% seen once. No cognate antigen is known for these TCRs. The sequenced sample was conventional CD4+ T cells sorted from blood. The receptors were gathered from a child between 5 and 17 years old with CD3G deficiency.

The chain couples TRBV5-1 to TRBJ2-6; 10 bases match TRBD1. The germline V gene encodes CDR1 SGHRS and CDR2 YFSETQ. The CDR3 totals 18 residues. Trimming removed 0 bases from V and 0 bases from J; junction bases left unmatched: 3. CDR3 sequence reads: CASSLEWTGGSGANVLTF. CDR3 nucleotides: TGCGCCAGCAGCTTGGAATGGACAGGGGGCTCTGGGGCCAACGTCCTGACTTTC.

V is TRBV6-6 and J is TRBJ1-1; unclear D gene. This CDR3 has 13 amino acids. Germline-derived CDR1 and CDR2 are MNHNY and SVGAGI (reference sequence). V was cut by 3 bases and J by 5 bases, with 10 bases left in between. CDR3 sequence reads: CASSYREGTEAFF. CDR3 sequence (DNA): TGTGCCAGCAGTTATCGGGAAGGGACTGAAGCTTTCTTT.

The chain joins TRBV7-6 to TRBJ2-3, with 8 bases identical to TRBD2. V shed 2 bases and J 1 base; nucleotides not matched to a gene: 11. Germline V gene lookup returns CDR1 SGHVS and CDR2 FNYEAQ. The CDR3 runs 18 residues. The DNA for the CDR3 is TGTGCCAGCAGCTTACTGCCGCCGCCGGGGGGGCGCACAGATACGCAGTATTTT. It is translated as CASSLLPPPGGRTDTQYF. Full variable domain (rest looked up from reference TRBV7-6 and TRBJ2-3): GAGVSQSPRYKVTKRGQDVALRCDPISGHVSLYWYRQALGQGPEFLTYFNYEAQQDKSGLPNDRFSAERPEGSISTLTIQRTEQRDSAMYRCASSLLPPPGGRTDTQYFGPGTRLTVL.

The rearrangement links TRBV19 to TRBJ2-7; maybe TRBD1 (5 bases). Trimming removed 5 bases from V and 0 bases from J, with 14 bases in between. Germline V lookup: CDR1 LNHDA, CDR2 SQIVND (reference sequence). This CDR3 is 15 amino acids long. This CDR3 reads CASSFGHAGSYEQYF. CDR3 bases: TGTGCCAGTAGTTTTGGACATGCCGGCTCCTACGAGCAGTACTTC.

The rearrangement links TRBV5-1 to TRBJ2-3, with TRBD1 matching 7 bases. The length of the CDR3 is 15 residues. The germline CDR1 and CDR2 sequences are SGHRS and YFSETQ. V trimming: 1 base; J trimming: 4 bases; junction bases outside the gene matches: 6. CDR3 sequence reads: CASSLRGLRADTQYF. The CDR3 bases are TGCGCCAGCAGCTTGAGGGGGCTGAGGGCAGATACGCAGTATTTT.

V is TRBV13 and J is TRBJ2-1; 12 nucleotides agree with TRBD2. The CDR3 has 17 amino acids. The V and J ends lost 5 bases and 6 bases, in that order; junction bases with no gene match: 11. CDR1 PRHDT and CDR2 FYEKMQ come from the germline V gene (reference sequence). The CDR3 DNA sequence: TGTGCCAGCAGCCCGGGACTAGCGGGCCCGGCGGGCAATGAGCAGTTCTTC. It is translated as CASSPGLAGPAGNEQFF.

The chain joins TRBV5-1 to TRBJ2-5, with D perhaps being TRBD1 or TRBD2 (5 bases each). From germline, CDR1 is SGHRS and CDR2 YFSETQ. The V end lost 4 bases, the J end lost 2 bases, and 18 bases lay between the germline ends. The CDR3 contains 16 residues. The CDR3 DNA sequence: TGCGCCAGCAGCCCGGCCGTGAGGGGTGGGCAAGAGACCCAGTACTTC. This codes for CASSPAVRGGQETQYF. Full variable domain (remainder filled in from reference TRBV5-1 and TRBJ2-5): KAGVTQTPRYLIKTRGQQVTLSCSPISGHRSVSWYQQTPGQGLQFLFEYFSETQRNKGNFPGRFSGRQFSNSRSEMNVSTLELGDSALYLCASSPAVRGGQETQYFGPGTRLLVL.

The rearrangement joins TRBV6-6 to TRBJ2-7; TRBD2 agrees at 7 bases. Germline-derived CDR1 and CDR2 are MNHNY and SVGAGI (reference sequence). The V gene end was trimmed by 8 bases and the J gene end by 7 bases; junction bases not matched to a gene: 17. The CDR3 extends over 15 amino acids. The CDR3 loop is CASAFLAGRAGEQYF. CDR3 nucleotide sequence: TGTGCCAGCGCTTTCCTCGCCGGACGAGCGGGGGAGCAGTACTTC.

This chain links TRBV6-1 with TRBJ2-3, with 10 bases matching TRBD2. Germline values: CDR1 MNHNS, CDR2 SASEGT. The CDR3 has 11 amino acids. J was trimmed by 11 bases and V by 6 bases; bases with no gene match: 2. CDR3 sequence: CASSIAGGQYF. CDR3 nucleotide sequence: TGTGCCAGCAGCATAGCGGGAGGGCAGTATTTT.

The rearrangement uses TRBV5-1 and TRBJ2-7, with D possibly being TRBD1 or TRBD2 (5 bases each). This CDR3 is 15 amino acids long. V gave up 4 bases and J gave up 4 bases, with 18 bases separating them. The germline V gene has CDR1 SGHRS and CDR2 YFSETQ. The CDR3 bases are TGCGCCAGCAGCCCTGGAGGTGGGGGATTATACGAGCAGTACTTC. This codes for CASSPGGGGLYEQYF. The whole variable domain, remainder taken from reference TRBV5-1 and TRBJ2-7, is KAGVTQTPRYLIKTRGQQVTLSCSPISGHRSVSWYQQTPGQGLQFLFEYFSETQRNKGNFPGRFSGRQFSNSRSEMNVSTLELGDSALYLCASSPGGGGLYEQYFGPGTRLTVT.